This T cell receptor beta chain was captured by sequencing in a study of cytomegalovirus exposure and HLA in healthy donors (TCRdb year 2017). Regarding the study in general: In an earlier analysis of under 600 of the donors, about 260 Gb of sequence data and just under 120 million unique TCR beta sequences from about 180 million T cells were reported. Roughly 290 gigabases of sequencing data and around 80 million unique TCR sequences made up an early release that covered several hundred HLA-typed donors. Among the 398 genotyped donors, around 81% belonged to the genetic ancestry cluster associated with self-reported Caucasian donors. The study was designed to test whether signatures of past pathogen exposure could be identified by cataloging public T cell receptors. Using immunosequencing, the study profiled T cell repertoires from 500 to 800 subjects and related those repertoires to cytomegalovirus serostatus. Besides the first cohort of about 730 subjects, a separate validation cohort made up of roughly 120 different subjects was used. To predict cytomegalovirus infection status, the study combined high-throughput TCR immunosequencing, statistical association of individual TCRs with disease status, and machine learning. In a later analysis, previously published TCR beta repertoires from about 640 donors were re-analyzed and high-resolution HLA genotyping was added so that TCR occurrence patterns could be studied. The later analysis used no new phenotypic data to find candidate immune exposures, relying instead on TCR beta sequences and their occurrence across donors. To decide whether each TCR beta V gene segment behaved as functional or pseudogenic, an earlier analysis of some 540 of the donors relied on high-throughput TCR beta sequencing. Donor age, sex, ethnicity and CMV serostatus were collected together with the repertoire data. Genome-wide SNP genotypes for about 65% of the roughly 700 donors were used in a later genetic analysis, which treated that subset as a discovery cohort. Every repertoire in the discovery cohort had been generated on one and the same sequencing platform. HLA typing included class I and class II loci at four-digit resolution. Typing coverage differed by locus: A, B, C, DRB1 and DQB1 were typed in roughly 620-640 donors, DQA1 in 522, DPA1 in approximately 610, and DPB1 in around 440. About five DR-DQ haplotypes were treated as single units for association and clustering because of strong linkage in the cohort. On average, about 200,000 unique TCR beta nucleotide sequences were sequenced per donor among about 400 genotyped donors of the cohort, with 15% to 20% of those sequences being non-productive.

The cohort comprised several hundred healthy bone marrow donors. Cohort members were all nominally healthy when sampled, although unrecorded immune exposures were likely present. The donor tested CMV seronegative and was one of the 352 seronegative cohort members. A peripheral blood sample was provided by each donor, and peripheral blood mononuclear cells were used for TCR beta sequencing. Genomic DNA was extracted from the blood cell samples with the Qiagen DNeasy Blood Extraction Kit. Concerning this clone: The antigen it binds to is not known. No much larger clone is present one base from it, and per-base qualities are unavailable.

The germline V gene (reference sequence) sets CDR1 to GTSNPN and CDR2 to SVGIG. The CDR3 runs 13 residues from the cysteine to the phenylalanine. Only the CDR3 DNA is retained, 39 bases long and in frame from the first base. V has 4 bases trimmed and J has 7 bases trimmed; junction bases matching no gene number 2. The method was the immunoSEQ multiplex PCR assay. The multiplex PCR relied on a mix of 60 forward primers for TCR Vbeta segments and 13 reverse primers for TCR Jbeta segments. The CDR3 region of rearranged TCR beta genes was amplified from genomic DNA with a multiplex PCR assay. On the Illumina HiSeq System, the amplified TCR beta libraries were sequenced as 87-base-pair reads. Regarding the original processing steps: A later analysis tallied roughly 80 million unique TCR beta chains across the 666 repertoires, and about 12 million of those chains were shared by two or more donors. Raw reads were error-corrected and collapsed into unique sequences with a nearest-neighbor algorithm that merged closely related sequences to remove PCR and sequencing errors. CDR3 sequences were aligned to IMGT reference sequences to assign V, D and J gene segments. Each retained sequence needed at least a six-nucleotide match to both a V gene segment and a J gene segment. A rearrangement was called productive if the CDR3 had no stop codons and remained in frame with V and J, and every other rearrangement was called non-productive. Following IMGT convention, CDR3 was defined as the stretch from the second conserved V-encoded cysteine up to the conserved J-encoded phenylalanine. In an earlier analysis of around 540 of the donors, sequences lacking an unambiguous match to a single V gene segment were excluded. In an earlier analysis of about 590 of the donors, a V segment was called functional when productive rearrangements were above 56.7%, and segregating when the standard deviation between donors exceeded 5%. A statistical classification framework was built to diagnose cytomegalovirus status from the catalog of TCR beta chain sequences. In a later analysis, V and J genes were assigned by comparing TCR nucleotide sequences against IMGT/GENE-DB human TR gene sequences. The TCRdist pipeline was used in a later analysis to assign CDR3 sequences and most-parsimonious VDJ recombination scenarios. In a later analysis, every TCR beta chain was defined by the combination of its CDR3 amino acid sequence and its V-gene family, and reads without a unique V-gene family were dropped. To address suspected cross-contamination and a sequencing artifact, a later analysis removed a few hundred highly shared, low-generation-probability nucleotide sequences. A later analysis calculated a clonal expansion index for each public chain from normalized within-repertoire ranks of inferred template counts. In a later analysis, generation probabilities were computed using a VDJ recombination model fitted to out-of-frame rearrangements, and the results were checked against IGoR. Hypergeometric tests were used in a later analysis to score TCR-TCR, TCR-HLA and TCR-CMV co-occurrence, with a repertoire-size bias correction applied to the TCR pairs. In a later analysis, false discovery rates were estimated by permuting HLA or CMV assignments 20 times. A later analysis grouped co-occurring TCRs with DBSCAN, adding TCRdist sequence similarity when clustering within HLA-allele-positive subsets. Co-occurrence clustering excluded repertoires with fewer than 30,000 or more than 120,000 public chains, plus five with anomalous nucleotide sharing. TCRdb limited this immuneACCESS table to in-frame rearrangements with V and J called. A share of clones is missing; checked studies link under half to unresolved V genes, and the rest is unexplained. V, J and clone size are taken as reported in that table, and D and trimming were inferred from the DNA itself. The sample table lists some 160,000 clones, approximately 80% of them with a count of one. Approximately 0.51% of the sample lies in the top ten.

The study at large found these results: According to a later genetic analysis, donors in an Asian-associated ancestry cluster had fewer N-insertions in productive TCRs than the approximately 650-donor mean. Specific HLA alleles were associated with 15,000 to 20,000 TCR beta sequences at a false discovery rate of 0.05 in a later analysis. A few of the identified cytomegalovirus-associated TCR beta chains were confirmed in vitro to be specific for cytomegalovirus antigens. Most CMV-associated TCR beta chains appeared to be HLA-restricted in a later analysis, and the HLA associations seemed to be driven largely by CMV exposure. The 87-base-pair reads could not distinguish some IMGT-functional V segments, including TRBV6-2 and TRBV6-3, so those segments were excluded. The authors suggested that the approach could potentially be extended to other disease states and immunological phenotypes. Compared with equally common non-associated chains, HLA-associated TCR beta chains in a later analysis were more clonally expanded and had lower generation probabilities. A cluster of highly shared sequence variants was judged likely to be a technical artifact of the sequencing pipeline. In both the original and validation cohorts, the classifier was reported to diagnose cytomegalovirus status with high specificity and sensitivity. This cohort had only TCR beta chains sequenced, and the lack of alpha or paired-chain data limited which features could be detected. In an earlier analysis of fewer than 750 of the donors, most TCR beta V segments were observed in productive rearrangements about 90% or about 30% of the time, broadly matching IMGT annotations. A further reported finding was that TCR beta sequences accurately predicted the HLA-A and HLA-B alleles for most subjects in the first cohort. Most TCR sequences were observed very rarely across donors, whereas some public TCRs were present in many individuals. Correlated functional status among segregating V segments might reflect linkage disequilibrium, but an unknown experimental factor could not be ruled out. A later analysis reported that several top co-occurrence clusters appeared linked to parvovirus B19, influenza, CMV and Epstein-Barr virus. The study gave a list of roughly 150 TCR beta chains associated with cytomegalovirus. A later genetic analysis associated a missense DCLRE1C variant with V-gene and J-gene trimming of TCR beta chains, and an independent cohort replicated the association. A later analysis found that TCR association rates varied across HLA loci, with DRB1 alleles showing the most associated TCRs and HLA-C alleles the fewest. Because HLA typing was unavailable for some donors at each locus, only the typed subset was used in association tests. Strong co-occurrence of HLA alleles, especially DR and DQ, made assigning TCR associations to individual alleles difficult. Sequencing depth was assumed to be roughly uniform across donors in the presence/absence analyses, though that assumption may not hold. Because counts were too low, some 17 rarely observed V segments, including chromosome 9 orphons, were excluded from the earlier analysis of under 650 of the donors. The only immune exposure information available for the cohort was CMV serostatus.

The sequence links TRBV30 to TRBJ1-6; TRBD1 fits 9 bases in the junction. The sequenced sample consisted of PBMCs. The TCR was taken from a woman aged 45-59 years in good health and CMV-seronegative. The CDR3 region has the sequence CAWTGQGNSPLHF. The DNA sequence is TGTGCCTGGACGGGACAGGGAAATTCACCCCTCCACTTT.